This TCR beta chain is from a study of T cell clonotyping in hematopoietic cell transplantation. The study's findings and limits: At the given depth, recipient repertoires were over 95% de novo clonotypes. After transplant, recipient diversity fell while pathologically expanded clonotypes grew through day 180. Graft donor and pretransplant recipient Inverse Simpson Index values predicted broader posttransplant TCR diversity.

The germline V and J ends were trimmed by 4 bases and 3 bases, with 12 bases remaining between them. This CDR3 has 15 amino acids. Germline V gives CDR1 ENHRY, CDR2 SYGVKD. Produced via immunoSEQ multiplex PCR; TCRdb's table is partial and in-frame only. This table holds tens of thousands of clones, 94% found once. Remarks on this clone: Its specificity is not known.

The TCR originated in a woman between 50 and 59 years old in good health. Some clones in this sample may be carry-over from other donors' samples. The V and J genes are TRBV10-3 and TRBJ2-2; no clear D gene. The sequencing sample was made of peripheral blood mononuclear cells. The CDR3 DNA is TGTGCCATCAGTGCGGTGGAAATGGACACCGGGGAGCTGTTTTTT. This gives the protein CAISAVEMDTGELFF.